This TCR beta chain was profiled in a study of blood T cell repertoires in COVID-19. This clone is a singleton in its sample. Here immunoSEQ multiplex PCR was the method, and the copy in TCRdb shows in-frame clones only, minus some. In the table there are 110,000 to 150,000 clones, more than 70% of which are singletons. Participants came from under 30 US areas, aged roughly 18 to 100 years. This CDR3 is built from 13 residues. Germline V CDR1 and CDR2: KGHSH, LQKENI. V gave up 3 bases and J gave up 6 bases, with 11 bases separating them. The sequence derives from a man aged 40-55 years with acute COVID-19. The V and J genes are TRBV18 and TRBJ1-2; weak D call: TRBD1 (6 bases). Sequenced input: PBMCs or T cells enriched from blood (not recorded which). This CDR3 reads CASSPRGGHGYTF. The CDR3, as DNA: TGTGCCAGCTCACCTCGGGGGGGGCATGGCTACACCTTC.